Each of the 24 T cell receptor beta chains below was sequenced from the same sample in a study of blood T cell repertoires in COVID-19. Clones were read by immunoSEQ multiplex PCR, and TCRdb kept only the in-frame ones, dropping some. This sample has around 200,000 clones; 85% to 90% occur once, and the top ten carry approximately 1.1%. Material: PBMCs or T cells enriched from blood (not recorded which). Receptors originate from a man aged 25 to 45 who had recovered from COVID-19.

The chain uses TRBV4-1 and TRBJ1-2; TRBD1 is a possible D gene (5 bases). The length of the CDR3 is 13 residues. V lost 0 bases to trimming and J lost 8 bases, with 10 bases between them. Per germline, CDR1 MGHRA and CDR2 YSYEKL. CDR3 amino acids: CASSQEGHRGYTF. The CDR3 DNA follows: TGCGCCAGCAGCCAAGAGGGCCACAGGGGCTACACCTTC.

The genes are TRBV28 and TRBJ1-2; 11 bases are a match to TRBD1. The CDR3 contains 15 residues. CDR1 is MDHEN and CDR2 is SYDVKM in the germline V gene. J was trimmed by 6 bases and V by 4 bases; bases with no gene match: 7. The CDR3 protein is CASSYGQGAIDGYTF. CDR3 DNA sequence: TGTGCCAGCAGTTATGGACAGGGGGCGATAGATGGCTACACCTTC.

This chain links TRBV25-1 with TRBJ1-1; no definite D call. From germline, CDR1 is MGHDK and CDR2 SYGVNS. Between the trimmed V and J ends, which lost 3 bases and 11 bases, there was a span of 16 bases. The CDR3 extends over 13 amino acids. The CDR3: CASSEREAVAAFF. CDR3 DNA: TGTGCCAGCAGTGAGAGGGAGGCAGTGGCGGCTTTCTTT. The whole variable domain, filled in from reference TRBV25-1 and TRBJ1-1, reads EADIYQTPRYLVIGTGKKITLECSQTMGHDKMYWYQQDPGMELHLIHYSYGVNSTEKGDLSSESTVSRIRTEHFPLTLESARPSHTSQYLCASSEREAVAAFFGQGTRLTVV.

The V and J genes are TRBV27 and TRBJ1-6; D may be TRBD1 (5 bases). Trimming shortened V by 2 bases and J by 14 bases, and 19 bases separated the two germline ends. The germline V gene has CDR1 MNHEY and CDR2 SMNVEV (reference sequence). The CDR3 spans 15 residues. Written as DNA, the CDR3 is TGTGCCAGCAGTTTACTGGCAGGGTCCTTTGGGGCCCTCCACTTT. This translates into CASSLLAGSFGALHF.

The chain links TRBV11-2 to TRBJ2-5; tentatively, D is TRBD1 (6 bases). The CDR3 length is 16 residues. CDR1 is SGHAT and CDR2 is FQNNGV in the germline V gene. Trimming shortened V by 1 base and J by 4 bases, and 16 bases separated the two germline ends. The CDR3 protein is CASSLASGDITETQYF. CDR3 DNA: TGTGCCAGCAGCTTAGCTTCAGGGGACATAACAGAGACCCAGTACTTC.

With regard to this clone: Distinct nucleotide sequences in the sample also encode this CDR3. The chain carries TRBV6-5 and TRBJ2-7; 10 nucleotides match TRBD1. The V segment lost 5 bases and the J segment 4 bases; nucleotides outside the gene matches: 5. The CDR3 loop spans 14 amino acids. Germline CDR1 is MNHEY and CDR2 is SVGAGI. The CDR3 spells CASSRGQGPYEQYF. The CDR3, as DNA: TGTGCCAGCAGTCGGGGACAGGGGCCATACGAGCAGTACTTC.

The chain couples TRBV4-1 to TRBJ1-5; 9 bases agree with TRBD1. V lost 5 bases to trimming and J lost 2 bases; unmatched junction nucleotides: 1. CDR1 and CDR2 (germline): MGHRA, YSYEKL. This CDR3 has 14 amino acids. DNA of the CDR3: TGCGCCAGCAGCACAGGGGGCGGCAATCAGCCCCAGCATTTT. Protein: CASSTGGGNQPQHF.

The count of this clone is one. The rearrangement joins TRBV5-1 to TRBJ1-2; 10 bases fit TRBD1. This CDR3 spans 15 amino acids. Trimming removed 4 bases from V and 4 bases from J; junction bases left unmatched: 7. Germline-derived CDR1 and CDR2 are SGHRS and YFSETQ. The DNA of the CDR3 is TGCGCCAGCAGCCAAGACAGGGGGCGAATCTATGGCTACACCTTC. It is translated as CASSQDRGRIYGYTF.

This chain joins TRBV15 and TRBJ2-7; 9 positions agree with TRBD2. Germline V gene data show CDR1 as LNHNV and CDR2 as YYDKDF (reference sequence). V was pared by 0 bases and J by 4 bases, with 1 base of the junction left unmatched. CDR3 size: 14 residues. As DNA, the CDR3 is TGTGCCACCAGCAGAGATACTAGCGGGTACGAGCAGTACTTC. Protein product: CATSRDTSGYEQYF.

Comments on this clone: Its ends do not fully match the called genes, so a read error is possible. The sample carries other DNA sequences with the same CDR3. This rearrangement joins TRBV5-1 to TRBJ1-5, with TRBD1 identical over 7 bases. The CDR3 is 15 amino acids. Germline loops: CDR1 SGHRS, CDR2 YFSETQ. DNA for the CDR3: TGCGCCAGCAGTTTGGAGGGGGCTAGCAATCAGCCCCAGCATTTT. Translation: CASSLEGASNQPQHF.

The V call is TRBV5-1, the J call TRBJ2-2; D is ambiguous. Germline assignment: CDR1 SGHRS and CDR2 YFSETQ. Trimming left V 5 bases short and J 5 bases short, with 13 bases between. This CDR3 has 14 amino acids. This CDR3 reads CASRNILGTGELFF. The CDR3 coding sequence is TGCGCCAGCAGAAACATCCTAGGAACCGGGGAGCTGTTTTTT.

V usage is TRBV9 and J usage is TRBJ1-4; 9 nucleotides line up with TRBD1. The CDR3 consists of 14 residues. V was clipped by 4 bases and J by 8 bases; unmatched bases: 6. Germline CDR1 SGDLS, CDR2 YYNGEE. CDR3 in amino acids: CASSQGQGNEKLFF. In DNA form, the CDR3 reads TGTGCCAGCAGCCAGGGACAGGGAAACGAAAAACTGTTTTTT.

The rearrangement uses TRBV7-2 and TRBJ1-4; the match to TRBD1 covers 9 bases. Germline V gene lookup returns CDR1 SGHTA and CDR2 FQGNSA. Trimming took 6 bases from V and 6 from J; bases not matched to a gene: 8. The CDR3 spans 15 residues. This CDR3 is CASSETGTGYEKLFF. CDR3 nucleotides: TGTGCCAGCAGTGAAACCGGGACAGGGTATGAAAAACTGTTTTTT.

J is TRBJ1-3 and V is TRBV28; a possible D gene is TRBD1 (6 bases). The CDR3 runs 18 residues. V lost 6 bases to trimming and J lost 0 bases, with 21 bases between them. Germline lookup yields CDR1 MDHEN and CDR2 SYDVKM. The CDR3 loop reads CASRRTSRQESSGNTIYF. Written as DNA, the CDR3 is TGTGCCAGCAGACGAACCTCCCGACAGGAGAGCTCTGGAAACACCATATATTTT.

This chain connects TRBV7-9 to TRBJ1-1; D is unresolved. Germline CDR1 SEHNR, CDR2 FQNEAQ (reference sequence). There are 16 residues in the CDR3. V lost 2 bases and J 1 base, leaving 14 bases between the germline ends. The CDR3 nucleotides are TGTGCCAGCAGCTTACGCACACAGATTTCGAACACTGAAGCTTTCTTT. Its protein product is CASSLRTQISNTEAFF. Combining the CDR3 with reference TRBV7-9 and TRBJ1-1 gives the whole variable domain DTGVSQNPRHKITKRGQNVTFRCDPISEHNRLYWYRQTLGQGPEFLTYFQNEAQLEKSRLLSDRFSAERPKGSFSTLEIQRTEQGDSAMYLCASSLRTQISNTEAFFGQGTRLTVV.

This chain joins TRBV7-6 and TRBJ2-5; TRBD1 aligns across 8 bases. CDR3 length: 16 residues. CDR1 and CDR2 (germline): SGHVS, FNYEAQ. The ends lost 4 bases at V and 2 bases at J; junction bases unmatched: 9. This CDR3 is CASSSRDRWMQETQYF. The CDR3 coding sequence is TGTGCCAGCAGCTCCCGGGACAGGTGGATGCAAGAGACCCAGTACTTC.

The chain combines TRBV10-1 with TRBJ2-7, with D maybe TRBD2 (6 bases). This CDR3 spans 14 amino acids. Germline CDR1 is WNHNN and CDR2 is SYGVQD (reference sequence). Trimming removed 2 bases at V and 3 bases at J, with 11 bases between. For the CDR3, the DNA is TGCGCCAGCAGTGAGGGCGGGATGGGCTACGAGCAGTACTTC. It translates to CASSEGGMGYEQYF.

Concerning this clone itself: Other DNA sequences in the sample encode the same CDR3. J is TRBJ2-7 and V is TRBV2; TRBD1 matches at 7 bases. V trimming: 9 bases; J trimming: 2 bases; junction bases outside the gene matches: 4. Looked up from germline, CDR1 is SNHLY and CDR2 is FYNNEI. The CDR3 contains 12 residues. CDR3 coding DNA: TGTGCCAGTCGACAGGGCGCCTACGAGCAGTACTTC. Residues: CASRQGAYEQYF.

This chain joins TRBV28 and TRBJ2-7; 9 nucleotides agree with TRBD1. Losses at the gene ends were 5 bases for V and 5 bases for J; bases not matched to a gene: 10. Germline CDR1 reads MDHEN; CDR2 reads SYDVKM. The CDR3 runs to 15 residues. CDR3: CASSTPGQGGNEQYF. The CDR3 nucleotides are TGTGCCAGCAGTACACCGGGACAGGGCGGCAACGAGCAGTACTTC.

J is TRBJ1-2 and V is TRBV2; a weak D match, TRBD1 (6 bases). This CDR3 comprises 13 residues. The germline V and J ends were trimmed by 3 bases and 6 bases, with 11 bases remaining between them. The germline CDR1 and CDR2 sequences are SNHLY and FYNNEI. The CDR3 here is CASSDYRDHGYTF. CDR3 sequence (DNA): TGTGCCAGCAGTGATTACAGGGACCATGGCTACACCTTC.

This chain joins TRBV3-1 (or the pseudogene TRBV3-2) and TRBJ2-5; 10 positions match TRBD2. Germline-derived CDR1 and CDR2 are LGHDT and YNNKEL (reference sequence). The CDR3 is 17 residues long. V lost 1 base to trimming and J lost 3 bases; unmatched junction nucleotides: 8. CDR3 nucleotides: TGTGCCAGCAGCCAAGGTAGGGCTAGCGGGAGTGAAGAGACCCAGTACTTC. Translation gives CASSQGRASGSEETQYF.

CDR3 region: CASSQDGGRGAFF. Here the CDR3 DNA reads TGTGCCAGCAGCCAAGACGGGGGACGGGGAGCTTTCTTT. This chain links TRBV14 with TRBJ1-1, with D possibly TRBD1 on 5 matching bases. CDR1 SGHDN and CDR2 FVKESK come from the germline V gene. The CDR3 has 13 amino acids. The V end lost 0 bases, the J end lost 10 bases, and 12 bases lay between the germline ends.

V gene TRBV19 combines with J gene TRBJ1-4, with 7 nucleotides matching TRBD1. The J segment lost 7 bases and the V segment lost 6 bases, leaving 11 bases of the junction unmatched. The CDR3 is 15 amino acids. Germline V gene sequence: CDR1 LNHDA, CDR2 SQIVND (reference sequence). The CDR3 loop reads CASRTQTGSREKLFF. The CDR3, as DNA: TGTGCCAGTAGAACCCAGACAGGGTCGCGTGAAAAACTGTTTTTT.

J is TRBJ2-2 and V is TRBV11-2; no definite D call. Germline V gene data show CDR1 as SGHAT and CDR2 as FQNNGV. Trimming removed 1 base at V and 5 bases at J, with 8 bases between. The CDR3 is 14 amino acids. CDR3 nucleotides: TGTGCCAGCAGCTTAGGAGCAGGAACCGGGGAGCTGTTTTTT. Its protein is CASSLGAGTGELFF.